This T cell receptor (beta chain) was captured by sequencing in a study of blood T cell repertoires in COVID-19. As for the study in general: COVID-19 samples collected from the United States, Italy and Spain covered acute and convalescent phases.

Germline loops: CDR1 MGHDK, CDR2 SYGVNS. The trim removed 0 bases at V and 5 bases at J, leaving 3 bases unmatched. CDR3 length: 15 residues. Original processing methods: Quantification of nucleated cells was approximated via reference gene primer amplification. The method was immunoSEQ multiplex PCR; TCRdb's version includes in-frame clones alone and lacks a portion of them. That table furnishes V, J and clone size, whereas the DNA furnished D and trimming. The repertoire holds approximately 110,000 clones, approximately 85% seen once, with around 5% in the top ten. Sequencing was performed on peripheral blood. This TCR was recovered from a human donor in a cohort sampled during active COVID-19. The rearrangement uses TRBV25-1 and TRBJ2-7; 11 bases are shared with TRBD1. CDR3 amino acids: CASSEYRTGGHEQYF. The CDR3 region has the DNA TGTGCCAGCAGTGAATATCGGACAGGGGGCCACGAGCAGTACTTC.